Sequencing of this T cell receptor (beta chain) was carried out in a study of T cell responses to AZD1222 COVID-19 vaccine. Of note for this clone: The antigen is undetermined.

Germline assignment: CDR1 SEHNR and CDR2 FQNEAQ (reference sequence). The CDR3 extends over 14 amino acids. V dropped 3 bases and J dropped 5; count of bases not matched to a gene: 5. Overall study findings and caveats: A mostly white British donor set with more females was recruited, and clonal diversity was possibly underestimated. Repertoires in all cases were sampled only once the peak T cell response had passed. Of the AZD1222 recipients, only 6 or 7 were seropositive at baseline.

Generated by immunoSEQ multiplex PCR, the TCRdb table keeps only in-frame clones and is missing some. The sample holds roughly 100,000 clones; about 90% are singletons and the top ten take roughly 8%. This sequence originates from an adult who received the AZD1222 COVID-19 vaccine. The starting material was peripheral blood, obtained 28 days after the second AZD1222 dose. The rearrangement uses TRBV7-9 and TRBJ2-7; 9 nucleotides agree with TRBD1. DNA for the CDR3: TGTGCCAGCAGCTTGGGACAGGGCTTCCACGAGCAGTACTTC. Translated: CASSLGQGFHEQYF.